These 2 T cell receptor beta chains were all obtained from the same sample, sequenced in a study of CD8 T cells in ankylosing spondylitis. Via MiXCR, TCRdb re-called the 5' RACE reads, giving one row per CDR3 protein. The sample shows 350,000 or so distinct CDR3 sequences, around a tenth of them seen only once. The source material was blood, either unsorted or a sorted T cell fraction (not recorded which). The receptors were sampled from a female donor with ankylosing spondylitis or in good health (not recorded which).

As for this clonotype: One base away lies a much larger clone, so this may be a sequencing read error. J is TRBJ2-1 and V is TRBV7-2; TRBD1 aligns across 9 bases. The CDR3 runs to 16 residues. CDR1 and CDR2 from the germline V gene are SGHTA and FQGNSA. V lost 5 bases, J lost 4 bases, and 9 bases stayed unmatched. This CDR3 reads CASSRGRDRVYNEQFF. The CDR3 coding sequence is TGTGCCAGCAGCCGAGGAAGGGACAGGGTGTACAATGAGCAGTTCTTC.

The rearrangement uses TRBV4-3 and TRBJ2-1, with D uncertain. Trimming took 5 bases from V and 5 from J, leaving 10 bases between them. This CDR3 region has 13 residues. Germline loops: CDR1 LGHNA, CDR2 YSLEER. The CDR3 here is CASSEGRNNEQFF. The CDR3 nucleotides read TGCGCCAGCAGCGAAGGACGGAACAATGAGCAGTTCTTC.